The source of this T cell receptor beta chain is a study of cytotoxic CD8 clonotypes in ibrutinib-treated CLL. About this clone itself: Its cognate antigen is unknown.

The V end was cut by 5 bases, the J end by 1 base, with 9 bases between. Germline assignment: CDR1 SGHTA and CDR2 FQGTGA. CDR3 length: 15 amino acids. Study-wide findings and caveats: Sustained-remission and progressing patients' sampling times differed. Baseline clonality exceeded age-matched healthy donors and tracked circulating CD8+ T-cell counts.

Sequencing used immunoSEQ multiplex PCR; TCRdb keeps in-frame clones, though not all of them. This table holds about 200,000 clones, 70% found once. This chain uses TRBV7-3 with TRBJ2-6; D may be TRBD1 (5 bases). Material: PBMCs, obtained after 12 months of ibrutinib treatment. The sequence derives from a human donor with chronic lymphocytic leukemia. CDR3 sequence (DNA): TGTGCCAGCAGCCCGCAGGGATCTGGGGCCAACGTCCTGACTTTC. Encoded protein: CASSPQGSGANVLTF.